The text below deals with one T cell receptor (beta chain). Antigen unknown. The CDR3 is 14 residues long. Trimming stripped 5 bases from V and 4 bases from J, with 14 bases between. CDR1 and CDR2 from the germline V gene are MNHEY and SVGAGI. Both 60 Vbeta primers and 13 Jbeta primers went into the PCR. Generated by immunoSEQ multiplex PCR, the TCRdb table keeps only in-frame clones and is missing some. Of some 210,000 clones in the sample, more than 60% were seen once. Healthy bone marrow donors made up the donors. The sample comes from a study of cytomegalovirus exposure and HLA in healthy donors. The overall study: An analysis done earlier identified about 120 million unique TCR beta sequences from approximately 200 million T cells.

Study-level points and caveats: In an earlier analysis, most TCR beta V segments were productive about 87% or about 30% of the time. Solely CMV serostatus was available to characterize immune exposure.

The receptor was isolated from a woman aged 30 to 39 in good health and CMV-seropositive. The chain is built from TRBV6-5 and TRBJ1-1, with D possibly TRBD1 on 6 matching bases. The sample comprised PBMCs. The CDR3 bases are TGTGCCAGCAGTAGTACAGGGAGGGGCACTGAAGCTTTCTTT. It translates to CASSSTGRGTEAFF.